This T cell receptor beta chain was profiled in a study of T-cell reconstitution after alpha-beta-depleted transplantation in children. Findings and limits, study-wide: Where some patients showed high TCRbeta diversity at day 60, it came from recipient T cells and thymic progenitors that had survived. Reported findings indicate that, about two months after transplant, alpha-beta T cells came from several hundred expanded clones, which were derived from non-depleted graft cells. T cells produced anew were the main source of T-cell counts and diversity one year after transplant.

A TCRbeta library incorporating unique molecular identifiers was prepared. MiXCR, applied by TCRdb to the PCR reads, yields one record per CDR3 protein. The profile covers fewer than 350,000 distinct CDR3 sequences, with 6% to 10% appearing a single time and approximately 9.6% taken by the ten largest. Only a few counts were recorded for this clonotype. The target antigen is unknown. The sequences come from peripheral blood, collected 360 days after TCRalphabeta/CD19-depleted stem cell transplant. This clonotype originated in a female patient between 2 and 15 years old who had a stem cell transplant for Fanconi anemia, so the T cells may come from the graft donor.

CDR3 sequence: CASSVTVGETQYF. The CDR3 DNA reads TGTGCCAGCTCTGTAACTGTCGGCGAGACCCAGTACTTC. This chain uses TRBV18 with TRBJ2-5; no clear D. V lost 6 bases, J lost 5 bases, and 13 bases lay in between. The germline gives CDR1 KGHSH, CDR2 LQKENI. The CDR3 loop spans 13 amino acids.